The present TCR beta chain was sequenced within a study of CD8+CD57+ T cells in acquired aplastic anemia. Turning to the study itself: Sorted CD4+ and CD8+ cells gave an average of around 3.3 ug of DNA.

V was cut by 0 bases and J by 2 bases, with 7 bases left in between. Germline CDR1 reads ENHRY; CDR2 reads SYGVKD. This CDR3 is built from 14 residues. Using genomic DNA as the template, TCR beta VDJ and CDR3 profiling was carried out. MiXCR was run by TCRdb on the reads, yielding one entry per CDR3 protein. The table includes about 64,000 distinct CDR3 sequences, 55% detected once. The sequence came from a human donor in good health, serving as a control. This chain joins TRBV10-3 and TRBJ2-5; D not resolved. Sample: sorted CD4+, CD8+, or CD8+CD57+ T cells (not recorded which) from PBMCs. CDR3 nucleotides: TGTGCCATCAGTGAGTCAAGGGCTCAAGAGACCCAGTACTTC. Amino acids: CAISESRAQETQYF.